Below are 18 T cell receptor beta chains sequenced from a single sample in a study of blood T cell repertoires in COVID-19. TCRdb keeps only in-frame clones here, not all; method: immunoSEQ multiplex PCR. The sample shows 200,000 to 300,000 clones, 65% to 90% of them seen only once. The material sequenced was peripheral blood. The receptors stem from a man aged 40-49 years who had recovered from COVID-19.

This clone showed up just once. The chain uses TRBV4-1 and TRBJ2-1; maybe TRBD2 (6 bases). The germline CDR1 and CDR2 sequences are MGHRA and YSYEKL. This CDR3 contains 17 residues. V was trimmed by 1 base and J by 4 bases, leaving 17 bases between them. DNA of the CDR3: TGCGCCAGCAGCCAAGTTGGGGGGAGGACCCGGTACAATGAGCAGTTCTTC. Translated: CASSQVGGRTRYNEQFF.

The V gene is TRBV7-2, the J gene TRBJ2-7; TRBD2 matches 11 bases. The CDR3 runs 16 residues. J gave up 6 bases and V 4 bases, and 11 bases lay outside the gene matches. Germline V CDR1 and CDR2: SGHTA, FQGNSA. DNA for the CDR3: TGTGCCAGCAGCTCAGGGTTCACTAGCGGGAGAGGCGAGCAGTACTTC. Protein product: CASSSGFTSGRGEQYF.

The J gene is TRBJ2-5, the V gene TRBV9; possible D gene TRBD2, 5 bases. The germline gives CDR1 SGDLS, CDR2 YYNGEE. V lost 2 bases, J lost 5 bases, and 13 bases lay in between. The CDR3 is 14 amino acids. The CDR3 bases are TGTGCCAGCAGCGTTTCTTCACGAGGGGAGACCCAGTACTTC. Its protein product is CASSVSSRGETQYF.

The chain carries TRBV7-9 and TRBJ1-1, with 7 bases that match TRBD1. The CDR3 has 14 amino acids. J was trimmed by 4 bases and V by 2 bases; bases with no gene match: 4. Germline V gives CDR1 SEHNR, CDR2 FQNEAQ (reference sequence). CDR3 sequence reads: CASSLKGQSTEAFF. The CDR3 nucleotides read TGTGCCAGCAGCTTAAAGGGACAGAGCACTGAAGCTTTCTTT.

This chain connects TRBV15 to TRBJ1-5; D is unresolved. The CDR3 spans 14 residues. Deletions cut 0 bases from V and 9 bases from J, with 12 bases between. In germline, CDR1 is LNHNV, CDR2 YYDKDF (reference sequence). CDR3 sequence (DNA): TGTGCCACCAGCAGAGATCGTGCTTGGAGGCCCCAGCATTTT. Its translation is CATSRDRAWRPQHF.

This clone has just one count. This rearrangement joins TRBV27 to TRBJ1-6, with 8 bases lining up with TRBD1. The CDR3 contains 15 residues. Germline values: CDR1 MNHEY, CDR2 SMNVEV (reference sequence). The ends lost 6 bases at V and 10 bases at J; junction bases unmatched: 11. CDR3: CASRVDRDGVSPLHF. The CDR3 DNA reads as TGTGCCAGCAGGGTGGACAGGGATGGTGTGTCACCCCTCCACTTT.

Only a few counts were recorded for this clone. The rearrangement joins TRBV7-2 to TRBJ1-1, with unresolved D. Deletions cut 3 bases from V and 0 bases from J, with 8 bases between. Germline-derived CDR1 and CDR2 are SGHTA and FQGNSA. CDR3 length: 14 amino acids. In DNA, the CDR3 is TGTGCCAGCAGCTTCGGGTCACTGAACACTGAAGCTTTCTTT. Protein product: CASSFGSLNTEAFF.

This chain joins TRBV5-5 and TRBJ2-1; 8 bases are shared with TRBD2. The germline gives CDR1 SGHKS, CDR2 YYEKEE (reference sequence). Trimming at V came to 4 bases and at J to 2 bases, leaving 8 bases not matched to a gene. CDR3 length: 16 residues. CDR3 nucleotides: TGTGCCAGCAGCCCTACTAGCGGACCTGCCTACAATGAGCAGTTCTTC. Translating it yields CASSPTSGPAYNEQFF.

Here the CDR3 DNA reads TGTGCCAGCAGCCCGCCCGGGGATACGCAGTATTTT. Its protein product is CASSPPGDTQYF. The V gene is TRBV7-2, the J gene TRBJ2-3; no definite D call. V was pared by 5 bases and J by 6 bases, with 9 bases between. Germline CDR1 is SGHTA and CDR2 is FQGNSA. This CDR3 is 12 amino acids long.

This chain joins TRBV7-2 and TRBJ2-7, with 11 bases lining up with TRBD2. The V gene's germline CDR1 is SGHTA and CDR2 FQGNSA. V was clipped by 2 bases and J by 4 bases; unmatched bases: 4. There are 15 residues in the CDR3. The CDR3 spells CASSLTSGRMYEQYF. The CDR3 nucleotides read TGTGCCAGCAGCTTAACTAGCGGGAGAATGTACGAGCAGTACTTC. The whole variable domain, remainder taken from reference TRBV7-2 and TRBJ2-7, is GAGVSQSPSNKVTEKGKDVELRCDPISGHTALYWYRQSLGQGLEFLIYFQGNSAPDKSGLPSDRFSAERTGGSVSTLTIQRTQQEDSAVYLCASSLTSGRMYEQYFGPGTRLTVT.

The chain couples TRBV4-1 to TRBJ2-2, with D perhaps TRBD2 (7 bases). In germline, CDR1 is MGHRA, CDR2 YSYEKL. Trimming pared 3 bases from V and 5 bases from J, leaving 25 bases between. The CDR3 runs 19 residues. The CDR3 nucleotides read TGCGCCAGCAGCCAGGAACCTTTGCGAGGGAGGGGGTGGACCGGGGAGCTGTTTTTT. Translating it yields CASSQEPLRGRGWTGELFF.

The chain combines TRBV28 with TRBJ1-2; D is unresolved. The CDR3 has 15 amino acids. The V gene lost 8 bases and the J gene lost 4 bases, with 20 bases spanning the gap. CDR1 is MDHEN, CDR2 SYDVKM, per germline. The CDR3 sequence is CASLRGPHPSYGYTF. In DNA form, the CDR3 reads TGTGCCAGCCTAAGAGGGCCACACCCATCCTATGGCTACACCTTC.

The chain is built from TRBV6-5 and TRBJ1-6; D call uncertain. The ends were cut back, 4 bases at V and 5 bases at J, with 12 bases in the middle. Germline CDR1 MNHEY, CDR2 SVGAGI. The CDR3 has 15 amino acids. CDR3: CASSFFRQNNSPLHF. CDR3 bases: TGTGCCAGCAGTTTTTTTAGACAAAATAATTCACCCCTCCACTTT.

The J gene is TRBJ1-6, the V gene TRBV4-1; D may be TRBD1 (6 bases). The length of the CDR3 is 15 residues. V was clipped by 1 base and J by 8 bases, with 12 bases between them. Germline loops: CDR1 MGHRA, CDR2 YSYEKL. The CDR3 DNA reads TGCGCCAGCAGCCAAGGAGCGTGGACAGATTCACCCCTCCACTTT. Its translation: CASSQGAWTDSPLHF.

The gene calls are TRBV11-2 and TRBJ2-1; 11 bases line up with TRBD2. CDR1 is SGHAT and CDR2 is FQNNGV in the germline V gene. The CDR3 is 17 amino acids. The J segment lost 4 bases and the V segment lost 5 bases, leaving 10 bases of the junction unmatched. The CDR3 loop reads CASSLTYIAGGYNEQFF. The CDR3 DNA is TGTGCCAGCAGCCTCACCTATATAGCGGGGGGGTACAATGAGCAGTTCTTC.

This chain links TRBV19 with TRBJ2-4, with 12 positions matching TRBD2. J gave up 7 bases and V 3 bases, and 7 bases lay outside the gene matches. Per germline, CDR1 LNHDA and CDR2 SQIVND (reference sequence). This CDR3 is 16 amino acids long. CDR3 bases: TGTGCCAGTAGTATCCTAGCGGGAGGGCCGGGGAACATTCAGTACTTC. Translation gives CASSILAGGPGNIQYF.

The chain has TRBV4-1 and TRBJ2-3; D not resolved. Germline V gene sequence: CDR1 MGHRA, CDR2 YSYEKL. The CDR3 spans 15 residues. V was cut by 4 bases and J by 7 bases, with 18 bases left in between. This CDR3 reads CASSPPGSSRYTQYF. The CDR3 nucleotides read TGCGCCAGCAGCCCCCCAGGATCGAGCAGATATACGCAGTATTTT.

The V call is TRBV6-6, the J call TRBJ1-1; possible D gene TRBD1, 6 bases. V shed 6 bases and J shed 10 bases, with 9 bases lying between them. CDR3 size: 10 residues. Germline V gene data show CDR1 as MNHNY and CDR2 as SVGAGI (reference sequence). In DNA, the CDR3 is TGTGCCAGCAGCGCAGGGGTAGCTTTCTTT. It encodes CASSAGVAFF.